What follows are 16 T cell receptor beta chains derived from one specimen sequenced in a study of CD8 T cells in Susac syndrome. RNA amounts of about 0.5 to 1 ug underwent reverse transcription with random hexamers. From the immunoSEQ multiplex PCR reads, TCRdb called clonotypes with MiXCR, one entry per CDR3 protein. This table has about 190,000 distinct CDR3 sequences, approximately 95% appearing once. The specimen was CD8+ T cells from PBMCs. The receptor set was obtained from a human donor with Susac syndrome.

The chain is built from TRBV4-1 and TRBJ1-2; 7 bases agree with TRBD1. J lost 6 bases, V lost 3 bases, and 7 bases had no gene match. The CDR3 runs to 14 residues. Germline V gene data show CDR1 as MGHRA and CDR2 as YSYEKL. DNA of the CDR3: TGCGCCAGCAGCCAGCCGACAGGGTATGATGGCTACACCTTC. It codes for CASSQPTGYDGYTF.

This clonotype has a single count. This chain connects TRBV29-1 to TRBJ2-1; TRBD2 agrees at 8 bases. J was trimmed by 7 bases and V by 1 base; bases with no gene match: 0. The length of the CDR3 is 12 residues. The V gene's germline CDR1 is SQVTM and CDR2 ANQGSEA. The CDR3 region has the DNA TGCAGCGTTGAAGCTAGCGGGAATGAGCAGTTCTTC. Its protein product is CSVEASGNEQFF.

There are a few counts of this clonotype. The rearrangement links TRBV20-1 to TRBJ2-7, with a tentative D call TRBD1 (6 bases). V was cut by 0 bases and J by 0 bases, with 12 bases left in between. The CDR3 is made up of 15 amino acids. Germline V lookup: CDR1 DFQATT, CDR2 SNEGSKA (reference sequence). The CDR3 DNA follows: TGCAGTGCTAGAGAGCCGGACAGATCCTCCTACGAGCAGTACTTC. Encoded protein: CSAREPDRSSYEQYF.

CDR3 DNA sequence: TGTGCCAGCAGATCACAGGTAGCTGGGGTGAGCAATGAGCAGTTCTTC. It yields the protein CASRSQVAGVSNEQFF. This chain connects TRBV7-9 to TRBJ2-1; weak D call: TRBD1 (5 bases). The CDR3 length is 16 residues. V lost 6 bases to trimming and J lost 6 bases, with 21 bases between them. Germline-derived CDR1 and CDR2 are SEHNR and FQNEAQ (reference sequence).

The rearrangement links TRBV5-6 to TRBJ1-6; D ambiguous. This CDR3 has 11 amino acids. Trimming took off 0 bases at V and 14 bases at J, with 6 bases between the two ends. Germline V gives CDR1 SGHDT, CDR2 YYEEEE. The chain's CDR3 is CASSLGEALHF. In DNA, the CDR3 is TGTGCCAGCAGCTTGGGGGAAGCCCTCCACTTT.

This chain links TRBV4-1 with TRBJ2-7; 9 bases are shared with TRBD2. The CDR3 extends over 15 amino acids. CDR1 is MGHRA and CDR2 is YSYEKL in the germline V gene. V shed 0 bases and J 4 bases; nucleotides not matched to a gene: 4. CDR3 sequence reads: CASSQDQRGAYEQYF. CDR3 DNA sequence: TGCGCCAGCAGCCAAGATCAGCGGGGGGCTTACGAGCAGTACTTC.

The chain is built from TRBV6-2 or TRBV6-3 and TRBJ2-7; D not resolved. Deletions cut 0 bases from V and 4 bases from J, with 4 bases between. The CDR3 sequence is 12 residues long. Germline V gives CDR1 MNHEY, CDR2 SVGEGT. The CDR3 is CASSYSPYEQYF. CDR3 sequence (DNA): TGTGCCAGCAGTTACTCCCCATACGAGCAGTACTTC.

The rearrangement uses TRBV7-3 and TRBJ2-1; 10 nucleotides match TRBD2. The CDR3 spans 17 residues. V dropped 2 bases and J dropped 0; count of bases not matched to a gene: 4. Germline V gene data show CDR1 as SGHTA and CDR2 as FQGTGA. This CDR3 is CASSLLAGVHSYNEQFF. The CDR3 nucleotides are TGTGCCAGCAGCTTACTAGCGGGGGTGCACTCCTACAATGAGCAGTTCTTC.

This CDR3 reads CASSQVASSVGYTF. The DNA of the CDR3 is TGTGCCAGCAGCCAAGTCGCCTCATCCGTCGGCTACACCTTC. The chain uses TRBV3-1 and TRBJ1-2; no clear D. V was cut by 1 base and J by 8 bases, with 14 bases left in between. Germline values: CDR1 LGHDT, CDR2 YNNKEL (reference sequence). CDR3 length equals 14 residues.

This clonotype was found once. This rearrangement joins TRBV6-5 to TRBJ2-7; tentatively, D is TRBD2 (6 bases). The V gene lost 5 bases and the J gene lost 5 bases, with 16 bases spanning the gap. The CDR3 consists of 14 residues. Per the germline V gene, CDR1 is MNHEY and CDR2 is SVGAGI. CDR3 sequence (DNA): TGTGCCAGCAGTCGCACAGGAGGGCACCACGAGCAGTACTTC. Its translation is CASSRTGGHHEQYF.

The chain joins TRBV4-1 to TRBJ1-5; D possibly corresponds to TRBD1 (6 bases). With 0 bases removed from V and 6 bases from J, the gap between germline ends came to 15 bases. The CDR3 runs 16 residues. Germline V lookup: CDR1 MGHRA, CDR2 YSYEKL. Here the CDR3 DNA reads TGCGCCAGCAGCCAAGAAGGAGGGGGAGGCTTTCAGCCCCAGCATTTT. Translation gives CASSQEGGGGFQPQHF.

CDR3 in DNA: TGTGCCAGCAGCGACAGGGGGAATGGCTACACCTTC. The encoded protein is CASSDRGNGYTF. This rearrangement joins TRBV7-9 to TRBJ1-2; 9 nucleotides match TRBD1. CDR3 length: 12 residues. Losses at the gene ends were 5 bases for V and 6 bases for J; bases not matched to a gene: 1. Germline V lookup: CDR1 SEHNR, CDR2 FQNEAQ (reference sequence).

This sequence joins TRBV6-2 or TRBV6-3 and TRBJ1-1; no firm D call. With 8 bases removed from V and 5 bases from J, the gap between germline ends came to 12 bases. The germline gives CDR1 MNHEY, CDR2 SVGEGT. The CDR3 runs 12 residues. The CDR3 DNA reads TGTGCCAGCGAACGACGGGGAACTGAAGCTTTCTTT. Protein sequence: CASERRGTEAFF.

This sequence joins TRBV5-1 and TRBJ2-7; TRBD1 aligns across 9 bases. The germline CDR1 and CDR2 sequences are SGHRS and YFSETQ. J was trimmed by 3 bases and V by 0 bases; bases with no gene match: 13. The CDR3 consists of 18 residues. CDR3 in amino acids: CASSLDGTGSLPYYEQYF. CDR3 sequence (DNA): TGCGCCAGCAGCTTGGACGGGACAGGGTCTCTCCCTTACTACGAGCAGTACTTC.

The gene calls are TRBV20-1 and TRBJ2-1, with TRBD2 matching 11 bases. V lost 4 bases and J lost 3; bases outside the gene matches: 5. This CDR3 contains 15 residues. CDR1 is DFQATT, CDR2 SNEGSKA, per germline (reference sequence). The CDR3 nucleotides read TGCAGTGCTAATTCCGGGACTAGCGGCTACAATGAGCAGTTCTTC. This encodes CSANSGTSGYNEQFF.

V is TRBV7-9 and J is TRBJ2-3; a possible D gene is TRBD2 (6 bases). With 5 bases removed from V and 0 bases from J, the gap between germline ends came to 24 bases. Per germline, CDR1 SEHNR and CDR2 FQNEAQ (reference sequence). CDR3 length: 19 residues. The CDR3 here is CASSPPEGLGRGSTDTQYF. The CDR3 DNA reads as TGTGCCAGCAGCCCCCCGGAGGGTTTGGGGCGGGGTAGCACAGATACGCAGTATTTT.